Listed below are T cell receptor beta chains from one sample, sequenced in a study of response to subunit inactivated influenza vaccine. MiXCR, run by TCRdb on the RT-PCR reads, gives a single entry per CDR3 protein. The repertoire holds about 570,000 distinct CDR3 sequences, with about 11% as singletons. Separately, the same data were catalogued under a study of T cells expressing NK-cell markers.

The specimen comprised PBMCs from blood, sampled on the day of vaccination. The receptors derive from a man aged 45-65 years who received an inactivated influenza vaccine. CDR3s include the opening cysteine and the closing phenylalanine or tryptophan. Each record gives: D gene, V gene, J gene, clone size, CDR3 DNA, CDR3 protein. D genes are given only for firm matches. Where a row states a size, it is once, few, many or the class of an expanded clone; other rows omit it.

-	TRBV7-6	TRBJ2-7	many	TGTGCCAGCAGCCCACAGGGAGTCTTGTCCTACGAGCAGTACTTC	CASSPQGVLSYEQYF
-	TRBV7-8	TRBJ2-5	-	TGTGCCAGCAGCCAGAACAGGGTTGCGACCCAGTACTTC	CASSQNRVATQYF
-	TRBV11-2	TRBJ2-3	few	TGTGCCAGCAGCATCCGGGAGCCCATGCCGGGACTCCTACTCACAGATACGCAGTATTTT	CASSIREPMPGLLLTDTQYF
-	TRBV12-3/TRBV12-4	TRBJ2-1	few	TGTGCCAGCAGTTTTTCGTACGGAAGCTACAATGAGCAGTTCTTC	CASSFSYGSYNEQFF
-	TRBV7-2	TRBJ2-1	few	TGTGCCAGCAGCTCCAGTCAAAGCTCCTACAATGAGCAGTTCTTC	CASSSSQSSYNEQFF
-	TRBV6-2/TRBV6-3	TRBJ2-1	-	TGTGCCAGCAGTTACTCCCGGCCAACCAATGAGCAGTTCTTC	CASSYSRPTNEQFF
-	TRBV11-2	TRBJ1-2	-	TGTGCCAGCAACACGGGACACCCAACTTATGGCTACACCTTC	CASNTGHPTYGYTF
TRBD1	TRBV7-9	TRBJ1-1	few	TGTGCCAGCACTAAGTCAGGGGGTCACATGAACACTGAAGCTTTCTTT	CASTKSGGHMNTEAFF
TRBD2	TRBV2	TRBJ2-3	few	TGTGCCAGCAGGATCAGGGCCGCGGGAGGAGATACGCAGTATTTT	CASRIRAAGGDTQYF
-	TRBV20-1	TRBJ2-5	-	TGCAGTGCTAGACCTCCCAGGTGGAGGAAAGAGACCCAGTACTTC	CSARPPRWRKETQYF
TRBD2	TRBV20-1	TRBJ2-7	-	TGCAGTGCTCCAGCCCCTGCGGGGGGCGAGCAGTACTTC	CSAPAPAGGEQYF
TRBD1	TRBV12-3/TRBV12-4	TRBJ2-1	many	TGTGCCAGCAGCCGCGGACAGGGATGGTACAATGAGCAGTTCTTC	CASSRGQGWYNEQFF
-	TRBV2	TRBJ2-3	few	TGTGCCAGCAGTGGTGACAAGAGCACAGATACGCAGTATTTT	CASSGDKSTDTQYF
-	TRBV5-1	TRBJ2-2	few	TGCGCCAGCAGCTTCCGACAGGTGATCACCGGGGAGCTGTTTTTT	CASSFRQVITGELFF
-	TRBV20-1	TRBJ2-3	-	TGCAGTGCAAACTGGCCGGGGCGAAGCACAGATACGCAGTATTTT	CSANWPGRSTDTQYF
-	TRBV9	TRBJ2-2	-	TGTGCCAGCAGCGTCTCTTTTGGGGACACCGGGGAGCTGTTTTTT	CASSVSFGDTGELFF
-	TRBV6-2/TRBV6-3	TRBJ2-1	few	TGTGCCAGCAGTTCCCCCCTGGCGGGTAACTACAATGAGCAGTTCTTC	CASSSPLAGNYNEQFF
-	TRBV20-1	TRBJ2-3	few	TGCAGTGCTAGCGCTCGCCGGACGTTAGAGAGCACAGATACGCAGTATTTT	CSASARRTLESTDTQYF
-	TRBV7-3	TRBJ2-1	-	TGTGCCAGCAGCTTAACGAACGATGAGCAGTTCTTC	CASSLTNDEQFF
TRBD2	TRBV5-1	TRBJ2-1	-	TGCGCCAGCAGCGAGGCCGGACTAGCGTCTTACAATGAGCAGTTCTTC	CASSEAGLASYNEQFF
TRBD1	TRBV6-6	TRBJ1-5	-	TGTGCCAGCAGCACCGGGACAGCCGTCCAGCCCCAGCATTTT	CASSTGTAVQPQHF
-	TRBV5-1	TRBJ2-7	-	TGCGCCAGCAGCTTGGGCTCAGGGGCGCAGGACGAGCAGTACTTC	CASSLGSGAQDEQYF
-	TRBV7-2	TRBJ2-1	-	TGTGCCAGCAGTCCGCGAGCTCGACTCAGCGATGAGCAGTTCTTC	CASSPRARLSDEQFF
TRBD1	TRBV6-2/TRBV6-3	TRBJ1-5	few	TGTGCCAGCAGGTGGGGACAGGGGGCAAATCAGCCCCAGCATTTT	CASRWGQGANQPQHF
-	TRBV9	TRBJ2-1	-	TGTGCCAGCAGCGCCGTAGGTTGGTTAAGGTCAGGCAATGAGCAGTTCTTC	CASSAVGWLRSGNEQFF
-	TRBV20-1	TRBJ1-1	-	TGCAGTGCTAGAGATCAGGCGCGGCCGTACACTGAAGCTTTCTTT	CSARDQARPYTEAFF
-	TRBV5-5	TRBJ2-4	few	TGTGCCAGCAGCTTGGTACCAAGAGACATTCAGTACTTC	CASSLVPRDIQYF
TRBD1	TRBV28	TRBJ2-5	few	TGTGCCAGCAGCGGGGACAGGGGGTATGGGACCCAGTACTTC	CASSGDRGYGTQYF
-	TRBV12-3/TRBV12-4	TRBJ1-2	-	TGTGCCAGCAGGTCGACAGAGAACTATGGCTACACCTTC	CASRSTENYGYTF
-	TRBV29-1	TRBJ1-3	many	TGCAGCGTTGCTTCGCACTCTGGAAACACCATATATTTT	CSVASHSGNTIYF
TRBD2	TRBV29-1	TRBJ2-3	-	TGCAGCGGTGGACTAGCGGAGAGCACAGATACGCAGTATTTT	CSGGLAESTDTQYF
-	TRBV5-6	TRBJ2-1	few	TGTGCCAGCAGCAGGAGGGGCGGTGGATACAATGAGCAGTTCTTC	CASSRRGGGYNEQFF
-	TRBV11-2	TRBJ2-3	few	TGTGCCAGCAGCGATTTTTGGACACTTAGCACAGATACGCAGTATTTT	CASSDFWTLSTDTQYF
-	TRBV4-1	TRBJ1-6	-	TGCGCCAGCAGCCCCCTCCAGGGGAATTCACCCCTCCACTTT	CASSPLQGNSPLHF
-	TRBV4-2	TRBJ2-7	-	TGTGCCAGCAGCCAAGAGTCCGGCTACTCCTACGAGCAGTACTTC	CASSQESGYSYEQYF
TRBD1	TRBV5-8	TRBJ2-2	-	TGTGCCAGCAGCTTCCTCCCGACAGGGGCCAACACCGGGGAGCTGTTTTTT	CASSFLPTGANTGELFF
TRBD2	TRBV29-1	TRBJ2-2	many	TGCAGCGTTGGCCTAGCGGACTACGCGAACACCGGGGAGCTGTTTTTT	CSVGLADYANTGELFF
-	TRBV7-2	TRBJ2-3	-	TGTGCCAGCAGCCTCCCCCGGACTCGTAGCACAGATACGCAGTATTTT	CASSLPRTRSTDTQYF
-	TRBV7-9	TRBJ2-5	-	TGTGCCAGCAGCGGAACCTGGACAGCAAACCAAGAGACCCAGTACTTC	CASSGTWTANQETQYF
TRBD2	TRBV6-2/TRBV6-3	TRBJ2-1	-	TGTGCCAGCAATTTACTAGCGGGAGTTGGGAATGAGCAGTTCTTC	CASNLLAGVGNEQFF
-	TRBV11-2	TRBJ2-5	many	TGTGCCAGCAGCTTAGTACGGGTAGGAGAGACCCAGTACTTC	CASSLVRVGETQYF
-	TRBV5-1	TRBJ2-5	many	TGCGCCAGCAGCTTGGGGGCACGCCAAGAGACCCAGTACTTC	CASSLGARQETQYF
-	TRBV4-1	TRBJ2-2	few	TGCGCCAGCAGCCAAATGACCACCGGGGAGCTGTTTTTT	CASSQMTTGELFF
-	TRBV29-1	TRBJ1-5	-	TGCAGCGTGGCCGGGAACCGCAATCAGCCCCAGCATTTT	CSVAGNRNQPQHF
-	TRBV3-1	TRBJ2-1	-	TGTGCCAGCAGCCAAGTGGGGGGCCGGGGAGTCTTC	CASSQVGGRGVF